This T cell receptor beta chain was captured in a study of CD8+CD57+ T cells in acquired aplastic anemia. Study details: CD4+ and CD8+ cells, once sorted, gave DNA averaging approximately 3 ug. Study results and caveats: For CD8+ Simpson's diversity, patients and controls showed no significant difference.

The template for TCR beta VDJ and CDR3 sequence profiling was genomic DNA. TCRdb used MiXCR to reprocess the reads, holding one entry per CDR3 protein. The data contain about 190,000 distinct CDR3 sequences, less than 65% of them singletons. In regard to this clonotype: The antigen is undetermined.

Germline V lookup: CDR1 MNHNS, CDR2 SASEGT. The V end lost 6 bases, the J end lost 0 bases, and 11 bases lay between the germline ends. The CDR3 has 15 residues. The receptor was derived from a human donor in good health, serving as a control. The material sequenced was sorted CD4+, CD8+, or CD8+CD57+ T cells (not recorded which) from PBMCs. This chain links TRBV6-1 with TRBJ2-2; perhaps TRBD1 as D (5 bases). The CDR3 region has the DNA TGTGCCAGCAGGGCCGGACATTCGAACACCGGGGAGCTGTTTTTT. Translated: CASRAGHSNTGELFF.